This TCR beta chain was found in a study of PD-1 blockade in classical Hodgkin lymphoma. Trimming removed 0 bases at V and 7 bases at J, with 7 bases between. The CDR3 sequence is 13 residues long. Per germline, CDR1 LGHNT and CDR2 FRNRAP. Notes on the study in general: Although disease activity or prior therapy may be involved, causes of the repertoire differences remain undefined. Patients starting nivolumab under 1 year after ASCT were excluded. At C4D1, TCR diversity had climbed significantly for CD4+ cells, though not for CD8+ cells.

In regard to this clone: Its antigen is unknown.

With no exception, relapse followed autologous stem cell transplantation in all patients, and brentuximab vedotin exposure varied. Measured with immunoSEQ multiplex PCR; TCRdb has only the in-frame clones, and not every one. This table holds almost 100,000 clones, 92% found once. The clonotype originates from a human donor with classical Hodgkin lymphoma. The rearrangement uses TRBV12-5 and TRBJ1-5; D remains unclear. The source material was peripheral blood mononuclear cells (PBMCs), sampled at baseline. CDR3 bases: TGTGCTAGTGGTTTGGTACTTGGACAGCCCCAGCATTTT. This translates into CASGLVLGQPQHF. Drawing the rest from reference TRBV12-5 and TRBJ1-5, the complete variable domain is DARVTQTPRHKVTEMGQEVTMRCQPILGHNTVFWYRQTMMQGLELLAYFRNRAPLDDSGMPKDRFSAEMPDATLATLKIQPSEPRDSAVYFCASGLVLGQPQHFGDGTRLSIL.